This T cell receptor beta chain was recovered during a study of T cells in Graves' hyperthyroidism and ophthalmopathy. About the study: Peripheral blood was obtained at initial diagnosis, preceding any treatment. Findings and caveats of the study: Most clonotypes that expanded in the thyroid above 0.001 also showed up in blood. Separation of ophthalmopathy from stable hyperthyroidism was achieved by a 13 V-J model.

It was RNA transcripts that yielded the amplified TCR beta CDR3 regions. When the TCR CDR3 underwent first-round RT-PCR, the HTBI primer set was used. TCRdb passed the multiplex PCR reads through MiXCR, listing each CDR3 protein once. The table includes over 700,000 distinct CDR3 sequences, roughly a third detected once. V shed 0 bases and J 7 bases; nucleotides not matched to a gene: 6. Germline values: CDR1 LNHNV, CDR2 YYDKDF (reference sequence). This CDR3 is 16 amino acids long. The sample holds many counts of this clonotype. Its cognate antigen is unknown. This chain connects TRBV15 to TRBJ1-5, with 10 bases that match TRBD1. The sample comprised blood. This clonotype was obtained from a woman aged 40 to 50 with Graves' hyperthyroidism. This chain's CDR3 is CATSRERTGGEQPQHF. The DNA for the CDR3 is TGTGCCACCAGCAGAGAACGGACAGGGGGTGAGCAGCCCCAGCATTTT.